Listed below are T cell receptor beta chains from one sample, sequenced in a study of read filtering for tumor transcriptome and immune sequencing. Via MiXCR, TCRdb re-called the reads, giving one row per CDR3 protein. This sample carries around 41,000 distinct CDR3 sequences, around 15% of them seen once, and the ten largest clones take roughly 18%. The material sequenced was a population of CD138-negative cells sorted from bone marrow. The origin of the receptors is a donor aged 40 or older with multiple myeloma. The CDR3 runs from the conserved cysteine through the conserved F or W. The D gene is left open where the match is weak. Rows may omit the clone size; those that give it use once, few, many or a size class.

cdr3_length,clone_size,v_call,j_call,d_call,cdr3_aa,cdr3_nt
13,many,TRBV20-1,TRBJ2-5,TRBD1,CSAATDREETQYF,TGCAGTGCTGCGACCGACAGGGAAGAGACCCAGTACTTC
16,many,TRBV6-2/TRBV6-3,TRBJ2-2,NA,CATPRNQGSNTGELFF,TGTGCCACCCCACGCAACCAGGGATCGAACACCGGGGAGCTGTTTTTT
15,many,TRBV7-9,TRBJ1-2,TRBD1,CASSPSGFTGDGYTF,TGTGCCAGCAGCCCCTCCGGATTTACAGGGGACGGCTACACCTTC
15,few,TRBV20-1,TRBJ1-6,TRBD1,CSASSGQGWDSPLHF,TGCAGTGCTTCCTCGGGACAGGGGTGGGATTCACCCCTCCACTTT
14,many,TRBV5-1,TRBJ2-7,NA,CASSLADRPYEQYF,TGCGCCAGCAGCTTGGCCGACAGGCCCTACGAGCAGTACTTC
16,many,TRBV6-1,TRBJ1-5,NA,CASSSSGRGWDQPQHF,TGTGCCAGCAGTTCCTCGGGACGGGGGTGGGATCAGCCCCAGCATTTT
18,many,TRBV24-1,TRBJ1-1,NA,CATSDGSRGRSVSTEAFF,TGTGCCACCAGTGATGGTAGTCGGGGGAGGAGTGTCTCCACTGAAGCTTTCTTT
14,few,TRBV27,TRBJ1-5,NA,CASSFSGSDQPQHF,TGTGCCAGCAGTTTTTCGGGGAGCGATCAGCCCCAGCACTTT
16,many,TRBV4-2,TRBJ2-2,NA,CASSLTGTANTGELFF,TGTGCCAGCAGTCTGACCGGGACTGCGAACACCGGGGAGCTGTTTTTT
13,NA,TRBV2,TRBJ2-3,NA,CASGPGGTDTQYF,TGTGCCAGCGGACCCGGGGGCACAGATACGCAGTATTTT
13,many,TRBV30,TRBJ2-7,NA,CAWSDKMVNEQYF,TGTGCCTGGTCCGACAAGATGGTCAACGAGCAGTACTTC
15,many,TRBV4-2,TRBJ1-4,NA,CASSQGQGGSEKLFF,TGTGCCAGCAGCCAAGGGCAGGGAGGAAGTGAAAAACTGTTTTTT
14,many,TRBV2,TRBJ2-1,TRBD1,CASGGQSSYNEQFF,TGTGCCAGCGGGGGACAGAGCTCCTACAATGAGCAGTTCTTC
13,many,TRBV6-5,TRBJ1-1,NA,CASIRSGDTEAFF,TGTGCCAGCATCCGCTCGGGGGACACTGAAGCTTTCTTT
13,few,TRBV5-1,TRBJ1-1,NA,CASSWTENTEAFF,TGCGCCAGCAGCTGGACAGAGAACACTGAAGCTTTCTTT
13,NA,TRBV27,TRBJ2-5,NA,CASSSDYEETQYF,TGTGCCAGCAGTTCGGACTACGAAGAGACCCAGTACTTC
15,NA,TRBV7-2,TRBJ2-2,NA,CASSWGFRGTGELFF,TGTGCCAGCAGCTGGGGTTTTCGGGGCACCGGGGAGCTGTTTTTT
17,many,TRBV11-3,TRBJ1-1,TRBD1,CASSPGGRGDADAEAFF,TGTGCCAGCAGCCCCGGGGGCAGGGGGGATGCGGACGCTGAAGCTTTCTTT
13,many,TRBV19,TRBJ2-1,NA,CASTNRAYNEQFF,TGTGCCAGTACTAACAGAGCCTACAATGAGCAGTTCTTC